This TCR beta chain emerged from a study of T-cell reconstitution after alpha-beta-depleted transplantation in children. This sample's TCRbeta library carried unique molecular identifier barcodes. TCRdb ran MiXCR on the PCR reads and lists one entry per CDR3 protein. Here the sample spans 600,000 to 700,000 distinct CDR3 sequences, over 15% being singletons. This CDR3 is 13 amino acids long. Per germline, CDR1 MNHEY and CDR2 SVGEGT. V was clipped by 6 bases and J by 5 bases, with 14 bases between them. The clonotype comes from a human donor who donated a stem cell graft to a child with acute myeloid leukemia. The chain combines TRBV6-2 or TRBV6-3 with TRBJ2-7; a weak D match, TRBD2 (5 bases). Specimen: PBMCs from the stem cell graft donor, collected from the stem cell graft. This CDR3 reads CASRRNPSHEQYV. Written as DNA, the CDR3 is TGTGCCAGCAGAAGAAACCCTAGCCACGAGCAGTACGTC.